A single sample gave rise to the 13 T cell receptor beta chains below, sequenced in a study of identical twins. A single record per CDR3 protein comes from TCRdb applying MiXCR to the 5' RACE reads. In the table there are about 520,000 distinct CDR3 sequences, approximately 22% of which are singletons. These records were also assigned to another study, of T cells expressing NK-cell markers.

Sequenced sample: CD4+ T cells sorted from blood. These receptor sequences come from a woman aged 18 to 35 in good health.

The chain has TRBV5-1 and TRBJ2-1; 9 bases are shared with TRBD2. In germline, CDR1 is SGHRS, CDR2 YFSETQ. With 5 bases clipped from V and 4 bases from J, the junction kept 7 bases outside the gene matches. There are 15 residues in the CDR3. The CDR3 nucleotides read TGCGCCAGCAGATTTACTAGCGGGCCGTACAATGAGCAGTTCTTC. Protein product: CASRFTSGPYNEQFF.

Turning to this clonotype: The junction and the germline gene differ at one end; a read error may be behind it. The chain has TRBV2 and TRBJ2-1; D remains ambiguous. Germline V gene sequence: CDR1 SNHLY, CDR2 FYNNEI. The length of the CDR3 is 15 residues. CDR3 DNA: TGTGCCTGCAGTGTTTATCCCAGCGACTACAATGAGCAGTTCTTC. It is translated as CACSVYPSDYNEQFF.

The rearrangement links TRBV20-1 to TRBJ2-3; the D gene is possibly TRBD2 (6 bases). Germline CDR1 DFQATT, CDR2 SNEGSKA (reference sequence). V was pared by 8 bases and J by 0 bases, with 15 bases between. The CDR3 consists of 14 residues. CDR3 coding DNA: TGCAGTACCCTTGCGGGACTGAGCACAGATACGCAGTATTTT. Its translation is CSTLAGLSTDTQYF.

This clonotype was recorded a few times. The chain employs TRBV5-1 and TRBJ2-3, with a possible D match to TRBD2 (7 bases). Germline V lookup: CDR1 SGHRS, CDR2 YFSETQ. This CDR3 spans 16 amino acids. Trimming removed 4 bases at V and 2 bases at J, with 17 bases between. CDR3 protein: CASSLNAGASTDTQYF. In DNA form, the CDR3 reads TGCGCCAGCAGCCTTAACGCGGGGGCCTCCACAGATACGCAGTATTTT.

The chain uses TRBV14 and TRBJ2-1; D remains unclear. From germline, CDR1 is SGHDN and CDR2 FVKESK. The CDR3 has 13 amino acids. V was pared by 2 bases and J by 7 bases, with 9 bases between. The CDR3 spells CASSQSRANEQFF. CDR3 nucleotides: TGTGCCAGCAGCCAATCACGAGCGAATGAGCAGTTCTTC.

The chain employs TRBV9 and TRBJ2-5; TRBD1 aligns across 7 bases. From germline, CDR1 is SGDLS and CDR2 YYNGEE. CDR3 length: 14 amino acids. V trimming: 3 bases; J trimming: 5 bases; junction bases outside the gene matches: 7. CDR3 loop: CASSGQGVGETQYF. The CDR3 DNA sequence: TGTGCCAGCAGCGGACAGGGAGTAGGGGAGACCCAGTACTTC.

V usage is TRBV20-1 and J usage is TRBJ1-1, with a possible D match to TRBD1 (5 bases). Germline assignment: CDR1 DFQATT and CDR2 SNEGSKA (reference sequence). The CDR3 is 11 residues long. Trimming pared 5 bases from V and 5 bases from J, leaving 9 bases between. CDR3 in amino acids: CSAGTVTEAFF. CDR3 DNA: TGCAGTGCTGGGACGGTTACTGAAGCTTTCTTT.

The chain recombines TRBV7-3 with TRBJ2-7; no clear D gene. Between the trimmed V and J ends, which lost 3 bases and 2 bases, there was a span of 11 bases. The germline CDR1 and CDR2 sequences are SGHTA and FQGTGA. The length of the CDR3 is 14 residues. The CDR3: CASSFPKDTYEQYF. Written as DNA, the CDR3 is TGTGCCAGCAGCTTCCCGAAAGATACCTACGAGCAGTACTTC. The full variable domain, in which reference TRBV7-3 and TRBJ2-7 provide the parts outside the CDR3, is GAGVSQTPSNKVTEKGKYVELRCDPISGHTALYWYRQSLGQGPEFLIYFQGTGAADDSGLPNDRFFAVRPEGSVSTLKIQRTERGDSAVYLCASSFPKDTYEQYFGPGTRLTVT.

This clonotype was seen at least ten times. The V and J genes are TRBV5-1 and TRBJ1-2; D is unresolved. In germline, CDR1 is SGHRS, CDR2 YFSETQ. CDR3 size: 13 residues. V lost 4 bases and J 0 bases, leaving 7 bases between the germline ends. The CDR3 bases are TGCGCCAGCAGCAGCACCGCTAACTATGGCTACACCTTC. Translation: CASSSTANYGYTF.

In this sample, this clonotype turned up a few times. The chain has TRBV20-1 and TRBJ2-1, with 8 nucleotides matching TRBD2. Germline CDR1 reads DFQATT; CDR2 reads SNEGSKA (reference sequence). The J segment lost 3 bases and the V segment lost 5 bases, leaving 3 bases of the junction unmatched. This CDR3 spans 13 amino acids. The CDR3 loop reads CSAFSGNYNEQFF. The CDR3 DNA sequence: TGCAGTGCTTTTAGCGGGAACTACAATGAGCAGTTCTTC.

The chain carries TRBV21-1 and TRBJ1-6. TRBV21-1 is an annotated pseudogene. The CDR3 spans 16 residues. CDR3 in amino acids: CASSKALSSYNSPLHF. Written as DNA, the CDR3 is TGTGCCAGCAGCAAAGCCCTCAGTTCCTATAATTCACCCCTCCACTTT.

The CDR3 loop is CASSGRGRDGYTF. In nucleotides, the CDR3 is TGTGCCAGCAGCGGGCGGGGTAGGGATGGCTACACCTTC. The chain is built from TRBV7-2 and TRBJ1-2, with no clear D. CDR3 size: 13 residues. V lost 5 bases, J lost 6 bases, and 13 bases lay in between. CDR1 is SGHTA and CDR2 is FQGNSA in the germline V gene.

Concerning this clonotype: The germline gene is not matched at one end of the junction; a read error may be the cause. This chain links TRBV7-2 with TRBJ2-7, with 12 bases fitting TRBD2. CDR1 is SGHTA and CDR2 is FQGNSA in the germline V gene. The CDR3 extends over 15 amino acids. The CDR3 coding sequence is TGTTCCAGCAGCTTAGGACTAGCGGGATTCTACGAGCAGTACTTC. Translation gives CSSSLGLAGFYEQYF.